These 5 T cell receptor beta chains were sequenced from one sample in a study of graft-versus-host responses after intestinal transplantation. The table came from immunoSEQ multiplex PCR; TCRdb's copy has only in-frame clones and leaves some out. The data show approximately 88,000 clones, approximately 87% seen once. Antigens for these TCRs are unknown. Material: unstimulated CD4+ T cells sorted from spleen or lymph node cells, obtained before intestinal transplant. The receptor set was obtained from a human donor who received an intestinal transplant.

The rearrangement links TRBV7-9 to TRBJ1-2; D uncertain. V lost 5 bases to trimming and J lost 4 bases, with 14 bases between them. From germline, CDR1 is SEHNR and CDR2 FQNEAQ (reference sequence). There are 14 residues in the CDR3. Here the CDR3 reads CASSPARESYGYTF. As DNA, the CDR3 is TGTGCCAGCAGCCCAGCCCGGGAGAGCTATGGCTACACCTTC.

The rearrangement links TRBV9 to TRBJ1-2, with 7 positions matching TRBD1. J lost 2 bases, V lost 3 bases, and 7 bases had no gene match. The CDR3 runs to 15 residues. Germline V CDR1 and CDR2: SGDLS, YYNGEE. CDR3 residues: CASSGPRGQNYGYTF. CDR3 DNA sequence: TGTGCCAGCAGCGGCCCCCGGGGACAGAACTATGGCTACACCTTC.

The CDR3 DNA is TGTGCCAGCACGGGGCTAGCGGGGATCGGGGCCCAGTACTTC. Translated, it gives CASTGLAGIGAQYF. This chain joins TRBV6-1 and TRBJ2-5; 9 bases line up with TRBD2. V dropped 7 bases and J dropped 9; count of bases not matched to a gene: 12. The length of the CDR3 is 14 residues. Germline CDR1 MNHNS, CDR2 SASEGT.

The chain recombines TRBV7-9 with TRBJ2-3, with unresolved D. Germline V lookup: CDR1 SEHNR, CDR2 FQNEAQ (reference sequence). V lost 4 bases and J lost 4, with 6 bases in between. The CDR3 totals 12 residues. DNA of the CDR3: TGTGCCAGCAGCTCCCCTGCAGATACGCAGTATTTT. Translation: CASSSPADTQYF.

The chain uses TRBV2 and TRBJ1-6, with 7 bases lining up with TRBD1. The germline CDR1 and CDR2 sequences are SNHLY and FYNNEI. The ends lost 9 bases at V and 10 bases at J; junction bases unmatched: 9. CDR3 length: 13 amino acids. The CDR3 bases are TGTGCCAGTAAACAGGGGATCCACTCACCCCTCCACTTT. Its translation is CASKQGIHSPLHF.